These 7 T cell receptor beta chains share one sample of origin, sequenced in a study of blood T cell repertoires in COVID-19 (dated by TCRdb to 2020 to 2022). The library was obtained by the immunoSEQ multiplex PCR assay. The table was pulled from immuneACCESS by TCRdb, which kept in-frame rearrangements only. Such tables lose some clones; where checked, under half of the loss comes from unresolved V genes, and the rest has no known cause. The sample has approximately 20,000 clones on record, more than 85% of them singletons. Jointly, the top ten make up around 17% of the sample. The sequencing sample was made of peripheral blood. Receptors originate from a man between 65 and 79 years old with acute or convalescent COVID-19.

The J gene is TRBJ1-2, the V gene TRBV7-2, with 8 nucleotides matching TRBD1. The germline CDR1 and CDR2 sequences are SGHTA and FQGNSA. After removal of 1 base from V and 5 bases from J, the junction contained 3 bases not matched to a gene. The CDR3 covers 14 residues. The CDR3 nucleotides read TGTGCCAGCAGCTTAGACCGACAGGGGTATGGCTACACCTTC. Translation gives CASSLDRQGYGYTF.

V usage is TRBV9 and J usage is TRBJ2-1, with TRBD2 matching over 9 bases. The trim removed 0 bases at V and 1 base at J, leaving 2 bases unmatched. From germline, CDR1 is SGDLS and CDR2 YYNGEE. CDR3 size: 16 residues. The CDR3 spells CASSVDSGRSYNEQFF. The CDR3 bases are TGTGCCAGCAGCGTAGACAGCGGGAGGTCCTACAATGAGCAGTTCTTC.

The V call is TRBV29-1, the J call TRBJ1-3, with TRBD1 as a possible D gene (5 bases). The CDR3 loop spans 12 amino acids. Trimming took off 7 bases at V and 1 base at J, with 8 bases between the two ends. CDR1 SQVTM and CDR2 ANQGSEA come from the germline V gene. CDR3 coding DNA: TGCAGCGCCGCAGGGTCTGGAAACACCATATATTTT. This translates into CSAAGSGNTIYF. Drawing the rest from reference TRBV29-1 and TRBJ1-3, the complete variable domain is SAVISQKPSRDICQRGTSLTIQCQVDSQVTMMFWYRQQPGQSLTLIATANQGSEATYESGFVIDKFPISRPNLTFSTLTVSNMSPEDSSIYLCSAAGSGNTIYFGEGSWLTVV.

CDR3 nucleotide sequence: TGTGCCAGCCAGACACCACAGGGGGCCGGAGAAAAACTGTTTTTT. This encodes CASQTPQGAGEKLFF. This chain connects TRBV6-5 to TRBJ1-4; 9 nucleotides line up with TRBD1. The length of the CDR3 is 15 residues. Trimming removed 8 bases from V and 8 bases from J; junction bases left unmatched: 12. Germline CDR1 is MNHEY and CDR2 is SVGAGI.

V usage is TRBV11-2 and J usage is TRBJ1-2; 7 nucleotides match TRBD1. V shed 2 bases, J shed 3 bases, and the junction held 0 bases outside the gene matches. The CDR3 loop spans 13 amino acids. CDR1 is SGHAT, CDR2 FQNNGV, per germline. The DNA of the CDR3 is TGTGCCAGCAGCTTAAGGGGGCACTATGGCTACACCTTC. This encodes CASSLRGHYGYTF.

The chain uses TRBV28 and TRBJ1-5; D remains ambiguous. The V and J ends lost 5 bases and 2 bases respectively, with 10 bases between them. The CDR3 has 14 amino acids. Germline loops: CDR1 MDHEN, CDR2 SYDVKM. The CDR3 DNA follows: TGTGCCAGCAGTCCCGGGAGCGGCAATCAGCCCCAGCATTTT. This codes for CASSPGSGNQPQHF.

V is TRBV5-4 and J is TRBJ2-1; a possible D gene is TRBD1 (6 bases). This CDR3 comprises 16 residues. Germline V gene data show CDR1 as SGHNT and CDR2 as YYREEE (reference sequence). V shed 4 bases and J shed 4 bases, with 18 bases lying between them. CDR3 nucleotides: TGTGCCAGCAGCCGCCCCGGGACACAAAATTACAATGAGCAGTTCTTC. It is translated as CASSRPGTQNYNEQFF. The variable domain in full, with the rest retrieved from reference TRBV5-4 and TRBJ2-1, is ETGVTQSPTHLIKTRGQQVTLRCSSQSGHNTVSWYQQALGQGPQFIFQYYREEENGRGNFPPRFSGLQFPNYSSELNVNALELDDSALYLCASSRPGTQNYNEQFFGPGTRLTVL.